Each of the 28 T cell receptor beta chains below was sequenced from the same sample in a study of shared T cell receptors in the human thymus. Assay used: immunoSEQ multiplex PCR; TCRdb lists only in-frame clones, some missing. The sample records 700,000 to 750,000 clones, 70% to 90% being singletons. These data also formed part of another study, on human thymus T cells.

The sequenced sample was thymocytes. These receptors all stem from a girl under two years old with a congenital heart defect.

The V and J genes are TRBV7-2 and TRBJ2-7; 8 bases agree with TRBD1. This CDR3 is 16 amino acids long. Trimming at V came to 7 bases and at J to 1 base, leaving 12 bases not matched to a gene. Germline V CDR1 and CDR2: SGHTA, FQGNSA. The CDR3 spells CASTPRLGTGSYEQYF. Here the CDR3 DNA reads TGTGCCAGCACCCCGAGGCTAGGGACAGGTTCCTACGAGCAGTACTTC.

CDR3 in amino acids: CASSQSIQRSWSYNEQFF. The CDR3 DNA sequence: TGCGCCAGCAGCCAATCAATCCAGCGGTCCTGGTCCTACAATGAGCAGTTCTTC. This chain joins TRBV4-3 and TRBJ2-1; maybe TRBD2 (5 bases). The V gene lost 2 bases and the J gene lost 1 base, with 18 bases spanning the gap. Germline-derived CDR1 and CDR2 are LGHNA and YSLEER. The length of the CDR3 is 18 residues.

The chain is built from TRBV9 and TRBJ2-2; D gene ambiguous. The germline gives CDR1 SGDLS, CDR2 YYNGEE. With 0 bases removed from V and 1 base from J, the gap between germline ends came to 4 bases. CDR3 length equals 14 residues. The CDR3 is CASSVGQNTGELFF. Here the CDR3 DNA reads TGTGCCAGCAGCGTAGGACAGAACACCGGGGAGCTGTTTTTT.

In this sample, this clone turned up a few times. V and J are TRBV7-9 and TRBJ2-7, with TRBD1 matching 9 bases. The CDR3 is 15 amino acids. With V trimmed by 8 bases and J by 1 base, 9 bases remained unmatched. Germline CDR1 reads SEHNR; CDR2 reads FQNEAQ (reference sequence). The CDR3 DNA follows: TGTGCCAGCTGCTCCCCCGGGACAGGGTCCTACGAGCAGTACTTC. It is translated as CASCSPGTGSYEQYF.

This clone was counted only a few times. The chain employs TRBV9 and TRBJ2-7; possibly TRBD2 for D (5 bases). V shed 3 bases and J shed 0 bases, with 16 bases lying between them. In germline, CDR1 is SGDLS, CDR2 YYNGEE. This CDR3 has 16 residues. CDR3 sequence reads: CASSAFVYGSSYEQYF. The DNA of the CDR3 is TGTGCCAGCAGCGCCTTCGTCTATGGGAGCTCCTACGAGCAGTACTTC.

This clone showed up just a few times. The chain has TRBV7-9 and TRBJ1-4; tentative D call: TRBD1 (5 bases). Trimming stripped 4 bases from V and 6 bases from J, with 21 bases between. Germline V gene lookup returns CDR1 SEHNR and CDR2 FQNEAQ (reference sequence). The CDR3 contains 17 residues. CDR3 region: CASSSSGDGRGDEKLFF. CDR3 nucleotide sequence: TGTGCCAGCAGCTCATCCGGGGACGGCCGGGGGGATGAAAAACTGTTTTTT.

The chain has TRBV15 and TRBJ1-5, with D possibly matching TRBD1 (5 bases). V was pared by 1 base and J by 5 bases, with 15 bases between. Germline CDR1 LNHNV, CDR2 YYDKDF (reference sequence). This CDR3 spans 16 amino acids. CDR3 bases: TGTGCCACCAGCAGAGGATGGGGACGGAGGGATCAGCCCCAGCATTTT. This translates into CATSRGWGRRDQPQHF.

The chain recombines TRBV2 with TRBJ1-3; perhaps TRBD1 as D (5 bases). Per germline, CDR1 SNHLY and CDR2 FYNNEI. V dropped 10 bases and J dropped 4 bases, with 20 bases sitting between them. The CDR3 consists of 15 residues. CDR3 sequence reads: CATVTHRTRGNTIYF. The CDR3 nucleotides are TGTGCCACCGTAACTCACCGGACACGAGGAAACACCATATATTTT.

The chain recombines TRBV5-1 with TRBJ1-5, with 8 bases fitting TRBD1. This CDR3 spans 17 amino acids. Germline CDR1 SGHRS, CDR2 YFSETQ. V dropped 0 bases and J dropped 7; count of bases not matched to a gene: 12. CDR3 residues: CASSLGGTGTGRQPQHF. The CDR3 DNA reads as TGCGCCAGCAGCTTGGGGGGAACCGGGACAGGTAGACAGCCCCAGCATTTT.

This clone was recorded once. This rearrangement joins TRBV12-5 to TRBJ1-1; D might be TRBD1 (6 bases). V dropped 3 bases and J dropped 3 bases, with 11 bases sitting between them. The CDR3 contains 14 residues. From germline, CDR1 is LGHNT and CDR2 FRNRAP. The CDR3 sequence: CASGFPGVDTEAFF. In DNA form, the CDR3 reads TGTGCTAGTGGTTTCCCAGGGGTGGACACTGAAGCTTTCTTT.

The rearrangement uses TRBV7-7 and TRBJ2-7, with 7 bases fitting TRBD1. Germline V gene data show CDR1 as SSHAT and CDR2 as FNYEAQ (reference sequence). The CDR3 length is 14 residues. The trim removed 1 base at V and 3 bases at J, leaving 3 bases unmatched. DNA for the CDR3: TGTGCCAGCAGCTTAGGGCCAGGGGGCTACGAGCAGTACTTC. Translated: CASSLGPGGYEQYF.

This sequence joins TRBV5-1 and TRBJ2-7; 10 bases agree with TRBD1. From germline, CDR1 is SGHRS and CDR2 YFSETQ. This CDR3 is 16 amino acids long. J lost 0 bases, V lost 2 bases, and 5 bases had no gene match. The CDR3 reads CASSFMGQGPSYEQYF. CDR3 nucleotide sequence: TGCGCCAGCAGCTTTATGGGACAGGGGCCCTCCTACGAGCAGTACTTC.

V gene TRBV5-1 combines with J gene TRBJ1-3; the D gene is possibly TRBD1 (6 bases). V lost 5 bases, J lost 2 bases, and 14 bases lay in between. This CDR3 contains 15 residues. CDR1 is SGHRS and CDR2 is YFSETQ in the germline V gene. The CDR3 DNA follows: TGCGCCAGCAGGACAGGACCGATGGCTGGAAACACCATATATTTT. Its translation is CASRTGPMAGNTIYF. The full variable domain, with the rest looked up from reference TRBV5-1 and TRBJ1-3, is KAGVTQTPRYLIKTRGQQVTLSCSPISGHRSVSWYQQTPGQGLQFLFEYFSETQRNKGNFPGRFSGRQFSNSRSEMNVSTLELGDSALYLCASRTGPMAGNTIYFGEGSWLTVV.

In its sample, this clone was seen a few times. The same CDR3 also results from other DNA sequences found in this sample. The chain carries TRBV28 and TRBJ1-6; weak D call: TRBD1 (5 bases). Germline V gene data show CDR1 as MDHEN and CDR2 as SYDVKM. The germline V and J ends were trimmed by 8 bases and 1 base, with 21 bases remaining between them. The CDR3 is 18 amino acids. CDR3 DNA sequence: TGTGCCAGCGGAAGAGAGACGGGGGAAAAGTCCTATAATTCACCCCTCCACTTT. Its translation is CASGRETGEKSYNSPLHF.

The chain links TRBV28 to TRBJ1-2; tentative D call: TRBD1 (6 bases). V shed 7 bases and J shed 7 bases, with 16 bases lying between them. The CDR3 runs 13 residues. Germline CDR1 reads MDHEN; CDR2 reads SYDVKM. The CDR3 is CASTPQGGCGYTF. CDR3 in DNA: TGTGCCAGCACCCCACAAGGGGGATGTGGCTACACCTTC.

The V and J genes are TRBV29-1 and TRBJ1-1; D call uncertain. CDR3 length: 15 amino acids. Germline V gene lookup returns CDR1 SQVTM and CDR2 ANQGSEA. CDR3: CTPLPVFLMNTEAFF. For the CDR3, the DNA is TGCACCCCGCTTCCAGTTTTCCTTATGAACACTGAAGCTTTCTTT.

The rearrangement joins TRBV27 to TRBJ1-2, with D uncertain. V was cut by 0 bases and J by 3 bases, with 17 bases left in between. Germline V gives CDR1 MNHEY, CDR2 SMNVEV (reference sequence). The CDR3 spans 17 residues. The CDR3 loop is CASSLSPKLSLHYGYTF. Written as DNA, the CDR3 is TGTGCCAGCAGTTTATCGCCTAAACTCTCATTGCACTATGGCTACACCTTC.

This CDR3 reads CASSSTGSRNEQFF. CDR3 DNA: TGTGCCAGCAGTTCTACAGGATCGAGGAATGAGCAGTTCTTC. The chain recombines TRBV6-5 with TRBJ2-1, with D possibly TRBD1 on 5 matching bases. The CDR3 sequence is 14 residues long. Germline-derived CDR1 and CDR2 are MNHEY and SVGAGI. The V gene lost 4 bases and the J gene lost 7 bases, with 14 bases spanning the gap.

The chain uses TRBV27 and TRBJ2-7; no definite D call. Per germline, CDR1 MNHEY and CDR2 SMNVEV (reference sequence). With 5 bases removed from V and 0 bases from J, the gap between germline ends came to 14 bases. CDR3 length: 15 residues. CDR3: CASSMSRRSSYEQYF. CDR3 coding DNA: TGTGCCAGCAGTATGAGTAGAAGGAGCTCCTACGAGCAGTACTTC.

The chain carries TRBV5-6 and TRBJ2-1, with TRBD1 matching over 9 bases. The CDR3 extends over 14 amino acids. CDR1 is SGHDT and CDR2 is YYEEEE in the germline V gene. Trimming at V came to 4 bases and at J to 8 bases, leaving 7 bases not matched to a gene. CDR3 sequence: CASSPDRGVYEQFF. The CDR3 nucleotides read TGTGCCAGCAGCCCGGACAGGGGCGTCTATGAGCAGTTCTTC. Based on the CDR3 plus reference TRBV5-6 and TRBJ2-1, the full variable domain is DAGVTQSPTHLIKTRGQQVTLRCSPKSGHDTVSWYQQALGQGPQFIFQYYEEEERQRGNFPDRFSGHQFPNYSSELNVNALLLGDSALYLCASSPDRGVYEQFFGPGTRLTVL.

This clone was seen a single time. This chain uses TRBV29-1 with TRBJ2-7, with a weak D call TRBD2 (5 bases). V was cut by 4 bases and J by 0 bases, with 16 bases left in between. Germline assignment: CDR1 SQVTM and CDR2 ANQGSEA. This CDR3 is 15 amino acids long. As DNA, the CDR3 is TGCAGCGTTGTATTTAGGGCGGGCATCTCCTACGAGCAGTACTTC. Its translation: CSVVFRAGISYEQYF.

This clone was picked up a small number of times. The chain employs TRBV19 and TRBJ2-2, with D uncertain. Trimming removed 5 bases at V and 6 bases at J, with 16 bases between. From germline, CDR1 is LNHDA and CDR2 SQIVND (reference sequence). The CDR3 totals 15 residues. The CDR3 DNA is TGTGCCAGTAGTGTCGGGTCCCCTTTGGCCGGGGAGCTGTTTTTT. Protein sequence: CASSVGSPLAGELFF.

The chain couples TRBV6-5 to TRBJ1-1, with 7 bases lining up with TRBD1. V trimming: 5 bases; J trimming: 5 bases; junction bases outside the gene matches: 8. The CDR3 has 14 amino acids. Germline loops: CDR1 MNHEY, CDR2 SVGAGI. The CDR3: CASSHRTGSTEAFF. The CDR3 nucleotides read TGTGCCAGCAGTCATCGGACAGGTAGTACTGAAGCTTTCTTT.

The chain couples TRBV7-9 to TRBJ2-3; D is possibly TRBD1 (5 bases). Per germline, CDR1 SEHNR and CDR2 FQNEAQ (reference sequence). This CDR3 comprises 13 residues. Trimming cost V 7 bases and J 5 bases, with 13 bases left between them. The CDR3 region has the DNA TGTGCCAGCACGTCAGGGTGGGGAGATACGCAGTATTTT. This gives the protein CASTSGWGDTQYF.

The J gene is TRBJ2-1, the V gene TRBV30, with D possibly matching TRBD2 (5 bases). Germline-derived CDR1 and CDR2 are GTSNPN and SVGIG (reference sequence). Trimming pared 5 bases from V and 5 bases from J, leaving 13 bases between. The CDR3 is made up of 13 amino acids. The DNA for the CDR3 is TGTGCCTGGGGGCTAGCATTCCACAATGAGCAGTTCTTC. Translating it yields CAWGLAFHNEQFF. The complete variable domain, with remaining parts taken from reference TRBV30 and TRBJ2-1, reads SQTIHQWPATLVQPVGSPLSLECTVEGTSNPNLYWYRQAAGRGLQLLFYSVGIGQISSEVPQNLSASRPQDRQFILSSKKLLLSDSGFYLCAWGLAFHNEQFFGPGTRLTVL.

The chain is built from TRBV5-1 and TRBJ2-7; 10 bases agree with TRBD1. The CDR3 runs to 13 residues. Germline V gene lookup returns CDR1 SGHRS and CDR2 YFSETQ. V was clipped by 5 bases and J by 1 base; unmatched bases: 0. As DNA, the CDR3 is TGCGCCAGCAGGGGACAGGGGTCCTACGAGCAGTACTTC. Translating gives CASRGQGSYEQYF.

The chain recombines TRBV7-6 with TRBJ1-5; D is possibly TRBD1 (5 bases). V lost 5 bases, J lost 6 bases, and 17 bases lay in between. Germline V gene lookup returns CDR1 SGHVS and CDR2 FNYEAQ. The CDR3 extends over 15 amino acids. CDR3 coding DNA: TGTGCCAGCAGCCCCCGGGCAGGGCCCAGTCAGCCCCAGCATTTT. This sequence encodes CASSPRAGPSQPQHF.

This sequence joins TRBV4-1 and TRBJ1-1, with D hard to call. V dropped 2 bases and J dropped 7 bases, with 5 bases sitting between them. The CDR3 has 11 residues. In germline, CDR1 is MGHRA, CDR2 YSYEKL. Written as DNA, the CDR3 is TGCGCCAGCAGCCAACGACTTGAAGCTTTCTTT. Its protein product is CASSQRLEAFF.